This T cell receptor (beta chain) is drawn from a study of molecular identifiers for immune sequencing clone quantification. Across the whole study: Five portions were made in replicates from RNA of roughly 21,000 or 96,000 naive CD8 cells, and four underwent sequencing.

Libraries for naive CD8 T cells, which were made from 20,000 to 1,000,000 sorted cells, drew on 10%, 30% or 50% of the RNA. Naive CD8 T cells were sorted as CD8+CD4-CCR7+CD45RA+. Study conclusions and caveats: Detection of one spiked Jurkat cell's TCR RNA reportedly worked in 750,000 to 1,000,000 naive cells.

This clonotype was found a few times. Its target is not known. TCRdb independently ran MiXCR on the PCR reads; one entry per CDR3 protein. This sample yields 460,000 or so distinct CDR3 sequences, of which 25% are seen a single time; roughly 0.77% belongs to the top ten. V dropped 4 bases and J dropped 7; count of bases not matched to a gene: 11. The CDR3 is made up of 15 amino acids. The chain joins TRBV12-3 or TRBV12-4 to TRBJ2-7; TRBD1 matches 9 bases. The receptor's source is a human donor in good health. Some libraries in this study had Jurkat cell RNA spiked in. Material: naive CD8+ T cells from blood, with Jurkat cell RNA spiked in. The subset: FACS-sorted CD8+CD4-CCR7+CD45RA+ naive T cells. The DNA for the CDR3 is TGTGCCAGCAGTTCCTCGGGGACAGGGAGGGTAGAGCAGTACTTC. It specifies CASSSSGTGRVEQYF.